This T cell receptor beta chain was profiled in a study of early T cells in non-severe SARS-CoV-2 infection. Study information: Investigators sequenced bulk RNA drawn from unsorted whole blood, and chains remained unpaired. Study results and caveats: Anti-spike CD8 specificities were favored by VDJdb matching, whose results missed private and CD4 specificities.

Individual cDNA molecules carried attached unique molecular identifiers. Using its own MiXCR run on the 5' RACE reads, TCRdb lists one record per CDR3 protein. This table has approximately 79,000 distinct CDR3 sequences, 13% appearing once. About this clonotype: What it binds is not known.

The sequencing sample was made of whole blood. The sequence came from an adult who was a healthcare worker with PCR-confirmed SARS-CoV-2 infection or an uninfected control (not recorded which).

The chain's CDR3 is CSAARLAARTDTQYF. CDR3 nucleotides: TGCAGTGCAGCCCGACTAGCGGCCCGCACAGATACGCAGTATTTT. This chain joins TRBV20-1 and TRBJ2-3; the match to TRBD2 covers 9 bases. CDR1 is DFQATT and CDR2 is SNEGSKA in the germline V gene (reference sequence). The CDR3 length is 15 residues. Trimming at V came to 6 bases and at J to 1 base, leaving 8 bases not matched to a gene.